A selection of T cell receptor beta chains follows, all from one sample in a study of blood T cell repertoires in COVID-19. Profiling relied on immunoSEQ multiplex PCR, and the TCRdb table lists in-frame clones only, not all of them. This sample has 150,000 to 200,000 clones, with roughly 90% found just once. The sample was peripheral blood. These receptors all stem from a man aged 60 to 69 with active or convalescent COVID-19. Both conserved end residues are part of each CDR3. Fields, in order: J gene, V gene, clone size, D gene, CDR3 DNA, CDR3 protein. A D gene is named only where the DNA matches it firmly. Size values are once, few and many counts, or a class for expanded clones, and some rows have none.

>TRBJ2-3|TRBV7-9|.|.
TGTGCCAGCAGTCTAGGGAAGGGGTCTAGCACAGATACGCAGTATTTT
CASSLGKGSSTDTQYF
>TRBJ2-3|TRBV5-1|.|TRBD1
TGCGCCAGCAGCTTAGGGACAGGGGGCACAGATACGCAGTATTTT
CASSLGTGGTDTQYF
>TRBJ1-1|TRBV7-2|once|TRBD1
TGTGCCAGCAGCTTAGCAGGGCAGGGGGTTAATGAAGCTTTCTTT
CASSLAGQGVNEAFF
>TRBJ1-2|TRBV29-1|.|.
TGCAGCGTTGAAGATCGCCAATTGGGCGGCTACACCTTC
CSVEDRQLGGYTF
>TRBJ1-4|TRBV19|.|.
TGTGCCAGTAGTACAGGGGCCCTTAATGAAAAACTGTTTTTT
CASSTGALNEKLFF
>TRBJ1-1|TRBV5-5|.|.
TGTGCCAGCAGCGATAGACGCCAAGGGGTAATGAACACTGAAGCTTTCTTT
CASSDRRQGVMNTEAFF
>TRBJ2-1|TRBV7-2|.|TRBD2
TGTGCCAGCAGCTTAAGCGGGGGAGGTATTTATGAGCAGTTCTTC
CASSLSGGGIYEQFF
>TRBJ1-2|TRBV14|.|.
TGTGCCAGCAGCCGCAGAACATATGGCTACACCTTC
CASSRRTYGYTF
>TRBJ2-7|TRBV29-1|once|.
TGCAGCGTTGATGGGCAGGGAACCTACGAGCAGTACTTC
CSVDGQGTYEQYF
>TRBJ2-3|TRBV5-1|.|TRBD2
TGCGCCAGCAGCACCGGGACTAGCAGCGCCAGAAATCCCTATACGCAGTATTTT
CASSTGTSSARNPYTQYF
>TRBJ1-1|TRBV2|.|.
TGTGCCAGCAGTGTCACAGAATTCACTGAAGCTTTCTTT
CASSVTEFTEAFF
>TRBJ2-7|TRBV5-1|.|.
TGCGCCAGCAGCTTTGTGGGGGGGCCCTACGAGCAGTACTTC
CASSFVGGPYEQYF
>TRBJ1-1|TRBV6-5|.|.
TGTGCCAGCACCATATCGGGAATGGCTGAAGCTTTCTTT
CASTISGMAEAFF
>TRBJ1-1|TRBV4-1|.|.
TGCGCCAGCAGCCAAGACATCAGGACTGAAGCTTTCTTT
CASSQDIRTEAFF
>TRBJ2-3|TRBV7-2|.|.
TGTGCCAGCAGCTTAGCGGAGTACACAGATACGCAGTATTTT
CASSLAEYTDTQYF
>TRBJ1-4|TRBV5-1|.|TRBD1
TGCGCCAGCAGCCCCCATATGGGACAGGGGACAACTAATGAAAAACTGTTTTTT
CASSPHMGQGTTNEKLFF
>TRBJ2-1|TRBV5-1|.|TRBD2
TGCGCCAGCAGCTTGGAGCCGATCCGACTAGCGGGAGGGAATGAGCAGTTCTTC
CASSLEPIRLAGGNEQFF
>TRBJ1-2|TRBV6-5|few|TRBD1
TGTGCCAGCAGTTACGGGCAGGGGGTTGGTGGCTACACCTTC
CASSYGQGVGGYTF
>TRBJ1-6|TRBV6-5|.|TRBD1
TGTGCCAGCAGTTTAGGGACAGGGAGAGATTCACCCCTCCACTTT
CASSLGTGRDSPLHF
>TRBJ1-6|TRBV6-1|few|.
TGTGCCAGCAGTGAAGCTGAGGGGACAAATTCACCCCTCCACTTT
CASSEAEGTNSPLHF
>TRBJ2-7|TRBV18|.|.
TGTGCCAGCTCACCACTGGGCGGGACCCTCTACGAGCAGTACTTC
CASSPLGGTLYEQYF
>TRBJ1-1|TRBV6-5|.|.
TGTGCCAGCAGGGTTGGCGGCAGGAACACTGAAGCTTTCTTT
CASRVGGRNTEAFF